The present T cell receptor (beta chain) was sequenced within a study of T cell changes during pregnancy in multiple sclerosis. V shed 2 bases and J shed 3 bases, with 5 bases lying between them. CDR1 and CDR2 (germline): MGHRA, YSYEKL. The CDR3 totals 13 residues. Here immunoSEQ multiplex PCR was the method, and the copy in TCRdb shows in-frame clones only, minus some. This sample has roughly 40,000 clones, with roughly 90% found just once. This sequence joins TRBV4-1 and TRBJ2-1; D unclear. This clonotype was sampled from a female donor with multiple sclerosis, enrolled in a pregnancy study. The sequencing here drew on CD8+ T cells from peripheral blood mononuclear cells, taken before pregnancy. CDR3 sequence: CASSQSHYNEQFF. CDR3 coding DNA: TGCGCCAGCAGCCAATCCCACTACAATGAGCAGTTCTTC.